This T cell receptor (beta chain) appears in the sequencing data of a study of blood T cell repertoires in COVID-19. At the level of the study: Samples came from the United States, Italy and Spain, spanning acute and convalescent COVID-19. PBMCs, B-cell-depleted T cells, or T cells were the source of the cDNA or gDNA that made up the material.

In the original analysis: Estimates of nucleated cell counts were drawn from the amplification of reference gene primers. Data came from immunoSEQ multiplex PCR; TCRdb stores just in-frame clones and leaves some out. That table furnishes V, J and clone size, whereas the DNA furnished D and trimming. Among roughly 80,000 clones listed, roughly 87% were seen once. From germline, CDR1 is SGHAT and CDR2 FQDESV (reference sequence). This CDR3 contains 14 residues. V gave up 5 bases and J gave up 4 bases; unmatched junction bases: 7. The genes are TRBV11-1 and TRBJ2-5, with 7 nucleotides matching TRBD1. Input material: peripheral blood. The TCR sequence derives from a man aged 80 or over with acute or convalescent COVID-19. The CDR3 here is CASSIRQGGETQYF. In DNA, the CDR3 is TGTGCCAGCAGCATTCGACAGGGTGGAGAGACCCAGTACTTC.